Following are 10 T cell receptor beta chains from one sample sequenced in a study of T cell responses to AZD1222 COVID-19 vaccine. TCRdb's copy holds only in-frame clones and misses some; the assay was immunoSEQ multiplex PCR. The sample has some 190,000 clones, roughly nine tenths seen once. Specimen: peripheral blood, collected 28 days after the second AZD1222 dose. These receptors were taken from an adult who received the AZD1222 COVID-19 vaccine.

The chain joins TRBV11-2 to TRBJ2-7; no clear D. Trimming left V 1 base short and J 1 base short, with 8 bases between. The CDR3 contains 14 residues. Germline V gives CDR1 SGHAT, CDR2 FQNNGV. The CDR3 reads CASSLAVVSYEQYF. In DNA, the CDR3 is TGTGCCAGCAGCTTAGCAGTGGTTTCCTACGAGCAGTACTTC.

This clone is a singleton in its sample. The genes are TRBV5-6 and TRBJ2-1, with no clear D. Trimming stripped 5 bases from V and 6 bases from J, with 9 bases between. The CDR3 length is 12 residues. Germline loops: CDR1 SGHDT, CDR2 YYEEEE. CDR3 DNA: TGTGCCAGCAGGTCGGCGAGCAATGAGCAGTTCTTC. As protein: CASRSASNEQFF.

This chain uses TRBV19 with TRBJ1-5; 10 bases map to TRBD1. Germline V lookup: CDR1 LNHDA, CDR2 SQIVND (reference sequence). This CDR3 is built from 15 residues. V was pared by 3 bases and J by 5 bases, with 4 bases of the junction left unmatched. Here the CDR3 reads CASSIKDRGHQPQHF. CDR3 in DNA: TGTGCCAGTAGTATCAAAGACAGGGGGCATCAGCCCCAGCATTTT.

The chain employs TRBV20-1 and TRBJ1-1, with unresolved D. V lost 5 bases to trimming and J lost 8 bases, with 12 bases between them. This CDR3 is 11 amino acids long. Germline CDR1 and CDR2: DFQATT and SNEGSKA (reference sequence). This CDR3 is CSAPIDDEAFF. CDR3 in DNA: TGCAGTGCTCCCATAGACGACGAAGCTTTCTTT.

The gene calls are TRBV5-1 and TRBJ1-1; 11 nucleotides match TRBD1. J lost 5 bases, V lost 3 bases, and 3 bases had no gene match. The CDR3 is 14 residues long. CDR1 SGHRS and CDR2 YFSETQ come from the germline V gene. The CDR3 nucleotides read TGCGCCAGCAGCTGGGGACAGGGGGTTACTGAAGCTTTCTTT. Translated: CASSWGQGVTEAFF.

The chain uses TRBV24-1 and TRBJ1-4; D is perhaps TRBD1 (6 bases). V was trimmed by 2 bases and J by 8 bases, leaving 26 bases between them. CDR3 length: 19 residues. Germline V lookup: CDR1 KGHDR, CDR2 SFDVKD. The chain's CDR3 is CATSDSRSGASPSGEKLFF. The CDR3 DNA reads as TGTGCCACCAGTGATTCCCGGTCGGGGGCCTCACCTTCGGGGGAAAAACTGTTTTTT.

The rearrangement uses TRBV5-4 and TRBJ2-2; TRBD1 agrees at 12 bases. Germline CDR1 SGHNT, CDR2 YYREEE (reference sequence). J gave up 3 bases and V 0 bases, and 3 bases lay outside the gene matches. The CDR3 is 17 amino acids. CDR3 coding DNA: TGTGCCAGCAGCTTGGGGGGACAGGGGGCTTACACCGGGGAGCTGTTTTTT. The encoded protein is CASSLGGQGAYTGELFF.

This chain uses TRBV29-1 with TRBJ2-7, with 7 positions matching TRBD1. The CDR3 totals 14 residues. V shed 5 bases and J 2 bases; nucleotides not matched to a gene: 9. Germline V gene sequence: CDR1 SQVTM, CDR2 ANQGSEA. CDR3 protein: CSVSSRTGTYEQYF. CDR3 sequence (DNA): TGCAGCGTTTCCTCCCGGACAGGCACCTACGAGCAGTACTTC.

This chain uses TRBV5-6 with TRBJ2-7; the match to TRBD2 covers 9 bases. Unmatched junction bases numbered 14, after V lost 4 bases and J lost 6 bases. The CDR3 has 16 amino acids. Looked up from germline, CDR1 is SGHDT and CDR2 is YYEEEE. The DNA for the CDR3 is TGTGCCAGCAGCACCCTTCCGGGACTAGCTTCTTCCGAGCAGTACTTC. Its protein product is CASSTLPGLASSEQYF.

The chain couples TRBV10-2 to TRBJ2-7, with 9 bases aligning to TRBD1. The germline gives CDR1 WSHSY, CDR2 SAAADI. The CDR3 spans 15 residues. The V segment lost 6 bases and the J segment 4 bases; nucleotides outside the gene matches: 10. CDR3 DNA sequence: TGCGCCAGCAGGAATGGGGGACAGGGTATATACGAGCAGTACTTC. Translated, it gives CASRNGGQGIYEQYF.